The source of this T cell receptor beta chain is a study of T cell clonotyping in hematopoietic cell transplantation. Study-level results: Recipient TCR diversity dropped after transplant; expanded clonotypes rose from day 30 to 180. Without cell sorting, CD4 versus CD8 contributions remain unresolved. At the given depth, recipient repertoires were over 97% de novo clonotypes.

The CDR3 is 15 amino acids. The V gene end was trimmed by 5 bases and the J gene end by 1 base; junction bases not matched to a gene: 4. Germline-derived CDR1 and CDR2 are SGHRS and YFSETQ. As concerns this clone: The antigen is not known.

Here immunoSEQ multiplex PCR was the method, and the copy in TCRdb shows in-frame clones only, minus some. The table includes approximately 8,700 clones, roughly 85% detected once. The chain is built from TRBV5-1 and TRBJ2-2; 8 bases map to TRBD1. This clonotype was obtained from a female patient under 45 who had an allogeneic stem cell transplant, so the T cells may come from the graft donor. Some clones in this sample may be carry-over from other donors' samples. Specimen: PBMCs, collected 180 days after allogeneic stem cell transplant. CDR3 region: CASRRTGLNTGELFF. CDR3 DNA sequence: TGCGCCAGCAGACGGACAGGGTTGAACACCGGGGAGCTGTTTTTT.